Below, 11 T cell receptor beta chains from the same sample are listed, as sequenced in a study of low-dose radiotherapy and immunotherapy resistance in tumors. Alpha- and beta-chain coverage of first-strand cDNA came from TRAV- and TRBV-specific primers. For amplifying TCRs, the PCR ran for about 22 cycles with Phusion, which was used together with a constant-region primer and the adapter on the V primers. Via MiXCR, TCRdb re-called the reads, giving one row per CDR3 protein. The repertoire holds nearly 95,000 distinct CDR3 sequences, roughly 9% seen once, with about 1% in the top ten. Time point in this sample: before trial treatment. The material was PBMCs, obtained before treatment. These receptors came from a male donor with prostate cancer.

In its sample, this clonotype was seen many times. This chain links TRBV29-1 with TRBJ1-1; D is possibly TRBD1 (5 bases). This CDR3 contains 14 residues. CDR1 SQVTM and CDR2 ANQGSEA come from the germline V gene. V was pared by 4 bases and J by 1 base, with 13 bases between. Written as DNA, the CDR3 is TGCAGCGTTGGCTTCAAGGGACGGAACACTGAAGCTTTCTTT. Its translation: CSVGFKGRNTEAFF.

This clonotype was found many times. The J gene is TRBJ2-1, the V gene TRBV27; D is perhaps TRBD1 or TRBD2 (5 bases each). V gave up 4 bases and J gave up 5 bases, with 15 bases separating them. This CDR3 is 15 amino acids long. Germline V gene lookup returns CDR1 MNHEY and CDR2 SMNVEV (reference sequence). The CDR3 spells CASSSTPGTNNEQFF. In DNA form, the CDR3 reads TGTGCCAGCAGTTCGACCCCCGGGACCAACAATGAGCAGTTCTTC.

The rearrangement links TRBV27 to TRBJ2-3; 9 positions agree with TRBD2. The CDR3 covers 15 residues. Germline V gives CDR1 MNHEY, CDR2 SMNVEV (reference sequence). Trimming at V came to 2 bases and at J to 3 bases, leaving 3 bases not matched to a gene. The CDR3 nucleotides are TGTGCCAGCAGTTTAGGCGGGAGGGGGACAGATACGCAGTATTTT. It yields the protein CASSLGGRGTDTQYF.

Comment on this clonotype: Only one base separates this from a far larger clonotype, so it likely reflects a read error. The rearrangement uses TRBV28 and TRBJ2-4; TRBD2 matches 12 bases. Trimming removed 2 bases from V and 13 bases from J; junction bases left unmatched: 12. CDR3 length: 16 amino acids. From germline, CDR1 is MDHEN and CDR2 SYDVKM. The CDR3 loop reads CASSLTTSGSFNEQYF. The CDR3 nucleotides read TGTGCCAGCAGTTTAACGACTAGCGGGAGTTTTAATGAGCAGTACTTC.

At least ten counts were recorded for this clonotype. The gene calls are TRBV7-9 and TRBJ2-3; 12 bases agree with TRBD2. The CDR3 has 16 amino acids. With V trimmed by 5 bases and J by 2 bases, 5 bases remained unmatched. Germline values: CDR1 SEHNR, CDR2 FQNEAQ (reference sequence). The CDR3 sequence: CASSPGLAGNTDTQYF. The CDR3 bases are TGTGCCAGCAGCCCAGGACTAGCGGGGAACACAGATACGCAGTATTTT.

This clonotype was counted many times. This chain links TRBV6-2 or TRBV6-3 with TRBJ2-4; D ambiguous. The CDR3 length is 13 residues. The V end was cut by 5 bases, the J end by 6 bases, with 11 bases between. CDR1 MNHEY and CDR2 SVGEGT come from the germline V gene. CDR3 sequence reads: CASSERIGNIQYF. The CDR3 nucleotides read TGTGCCAGCAGTGAAAGGATTGGAAACATTCAGTACTTC.

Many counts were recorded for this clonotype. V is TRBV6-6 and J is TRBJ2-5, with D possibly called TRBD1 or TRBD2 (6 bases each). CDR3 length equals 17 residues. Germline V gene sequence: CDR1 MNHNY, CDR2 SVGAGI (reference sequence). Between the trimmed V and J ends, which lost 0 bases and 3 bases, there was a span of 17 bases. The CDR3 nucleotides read TGTGCCAGCAGTTACTCGATCATTAGGGGGGATAAAGAGACCCAGTACTTC. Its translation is CASSYSIIRGDKETQYF.

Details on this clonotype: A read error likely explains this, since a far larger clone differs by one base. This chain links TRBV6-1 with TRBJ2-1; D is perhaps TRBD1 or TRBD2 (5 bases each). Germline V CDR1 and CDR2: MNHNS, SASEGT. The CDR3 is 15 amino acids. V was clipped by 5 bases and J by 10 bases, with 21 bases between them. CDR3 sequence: CASSKRRDGTYEQFF. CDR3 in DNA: TGTGCCAGCAGTAAACGCCGGGACGGAACCTACGAGCAGTTCTTC.

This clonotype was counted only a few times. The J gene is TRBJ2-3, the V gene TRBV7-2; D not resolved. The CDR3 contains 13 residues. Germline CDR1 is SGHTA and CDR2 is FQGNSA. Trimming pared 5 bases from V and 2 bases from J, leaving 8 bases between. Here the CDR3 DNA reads TGTGCCAGCAGCCCCATAGTCACAGATACGCAGTATTTT. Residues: CASSPIVTDTQYF.

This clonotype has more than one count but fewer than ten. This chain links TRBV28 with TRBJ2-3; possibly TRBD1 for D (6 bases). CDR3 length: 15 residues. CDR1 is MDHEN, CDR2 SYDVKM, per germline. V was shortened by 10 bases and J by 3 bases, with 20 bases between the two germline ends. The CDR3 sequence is CATLGSQGLTDTQYF. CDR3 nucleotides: TGTGCCACCCTTGGGAGTCAGGGGCTAACAGATACGCAGTATTTT.

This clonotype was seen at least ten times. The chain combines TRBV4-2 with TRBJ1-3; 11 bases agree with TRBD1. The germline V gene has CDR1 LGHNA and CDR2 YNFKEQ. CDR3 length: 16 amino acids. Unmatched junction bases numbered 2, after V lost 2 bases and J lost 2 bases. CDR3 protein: CASSQPGQGAGNTIYF. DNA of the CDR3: TGTGCCAGCAGCCAACCGGGACAGGGGGCTGGAAACACCATATATTTT.